The T cell receptor (beta chain) under discussion was sequenced for a study of T cell responses to AZD1222 COVID-19 vaccine. Trimming took 4 bases from V and 3 from J; bases not matched to a gene: 5. Germline CDR1 reads SGHNT; CDR2 reads YYREEE (reference sequence). CDR3 length equals 14 residues. Study-wide points: Clonal diversity may have been underestimated in mostly white British donors. A reported finding is that nearly half of spike-specific TCRs target unmutated variant regions.

Remarks on this clone: Its antigen is currently unknown.

TCRdb's copy holds only in-frame clones and misses some; the assay was immunoSEQ multiplex PCR. The sample shows around 99,000 clones, 89% of them seen only once. The sequencing here drew on peripheral blood, taken on day 0 of AZD1222 vaccination. The source of this sequence is an adult in good health. This sequence joins TRBV5-4 and TRBJ2-5; TRBD2 aligns across 8 bases. DNA for the CDR3: TGTGCCAGCAGCCTAGGGACTAGGGAAGAGACCCAGTACTTC. It translates to CASSLGTREETQYF.